The 21 T cell receptor beta chains listed next were all sequenced from one sample in a study of T cell changes during pregnancy in multiple sclerosis. Sequencing was performed with immunoSEQ multiplex PCR; in TCRdb, only in-frame clones are kept and a portion is missing. The sample shows 46,000 or so clones, 93% of them seen only once. The specimen was CD8+ T cells from peripheral blood mononuclear cells, collected after pregnancy. These receptors were obtained from a female donor with multiple sclerosis, enrolled in a pregnancy study.

The genes are TRBV2 and TRBJ2-5, with D unresolved. Germline CDR1 reads SNHLY; CDR2 reads FYNNEI. Trimming cost V 6 bases and J 10 bases, with 18 bases left between them. This CDR3 has 13 residues. CDR3 sequence: CASRAPGDPSQYF. In DNA, the CDR3 is TGTGCCAGCAGAGCCCCTGGTGATCCGAGCCAGTACTTC.

The V gene is TRBV18, the J gene TRBJ2-7, with 7 bases identical to TRBD2. V was pared by 3 bases and J by 3 bases, with 8 bases of the junction left unmatched. Germline V lookup: CDR1 KGHSH, CDR2 LQKENI. The CDR3 is 15 residues long. The CDR3 DNA follows: TGTGCCAGCTCACCTAGGGAGGGAGACTTCTACGAGCAGTACTTC. This gives the protein CASSPREGDFYEQYF.

This clone was seen a few times. The genes are TRBV10-1 and TRBJ1-2, with D possibly TRBD1 on 5 matching bases. V was pared by 1 base and J by 5 bases, with 8 bases between. CDR3 length: 13 residues. Germline V gene lookup returns CDR1 WNHNN and CDR2 SYGVQD (reference sequence). CDR3 amino acids: CASSEWGEYGYTF. CDR3 in DNA: TGCGCCAGCAGTGAGTGGGGGGAGTATGGCTACACCTTC.

CDR3: CASSLSKGGRPPYEQYF. CDR3 in DNA: TGTGCCAGCAGTTTATCGAAGGGCGGGAGGCCCCCCTACGAGCAGTACTTC. This chain connects TRBV27 to TRBJ2-7; 8 positions agree with TRBD2. J lost 2 bases, V lost 0 bases, and 9 bases had no gene match. Germline-derived CDR1 and CDR2 are MNHEY and SMNVEV (reference sequence). This CDR3 has 17 residues.

The chain carries TRBV9 and TRBJ2-2; D is undetermined. The germline V and J ends were trimmed by 8 bases and 0 bases, with 8 bases remaining between them. CDR3 length equals 13 residues. Per the germline V gene, CDR1 is SGDLS and CDR2 is YYNGEE. Written as DNA, the CDR3 is TGTGCCAGTTGCGAGTCGAACACCGGGGAGCTGTTTTTT. Protein: CASCESNTGELFF.

This rearrangement joins TRBV14 to TRBJ1-2; D is undetermined. This CDR3 has 13 amino acids. V lost 2 bases and J 3 bases, leaving 7 bases between the germline ends. Germline assignment: CDR1 SGHDN and CDR2 FVKESK. As DNA, the CDR3 is TGTGCCAGCAGCCAAAGGGAGGACTATGGCTACACCTTC. This translates into CASSQREDYGYTF.

The chain uses TRBV7-9 and TRBJ2-1; tentative D call: TRBD1 (5 bases). Germline values: CDR1 SEHNR, CDR2 FQNEAQ (reference sequence). The CDR3 loop spans 14 amino acids. With 1 base removed from V and 8 bases from J, the gap between germline ends came to 12 bases. The CDR3 coding sequence is TGTGCCAGCAGCTTAGTGGCGCTAGGGGATGAGCAGTTCTTC. Translated, it gives CASSLVALGDEQFF.

The chain is built from TRBV27 and TRBJ2-5; a possible D gene is TRBD2 (6 bases). V was trimmed by 1 base and J by 5 bases, leaving 11 bases between them. Germline V CDR1 and CDR2: MNHEY, SMNVEV (reference sequence). This CDR3 spans 14 amino acids. This CDR3 is CASSLLAGTETQYF. The CDR3 DNA reads TGTGCCAGCAGTTTATTGGCGGGGACCGAGACCCAGTACTTC.

This sequence joins TRBV11-2 and TRBJ1-2, with D maybe TRBD1 (6 bases). The length of the CDR3 is 18 residues. Trimming removed 2 bases at V and 5 bases at J, with 24 bases between. The germline CDR1 and CDR2 sequences are SGHAT and FQNNGV. In nucleotides, the CDR3 is TGTGCCAGCAGCTTAAGTCTAGGGTCCCTGGGGGGGCAATATGGCTACACCTTC. Its translation: CASSLSLGSLGGQYGYTF.

The chain recombines TRBV14 with TRBJ2-2; 11 bases line up with TRBD1. CDR3 size: 17 residues. After removal of 6 bases from V and 0 bases from J, the junction contained 6 bases not matched to a gene. Per germline, CDR1 SGHDN and CDR2 FVKESK. CDR3: CASRRAGQGANTGELFF. The CDR3 DNA reads TGTGCCAGCAGGCGAGCGGGACAGGGGGCGAACACCGGGGAGCTGTTTTTT.

The V call is TRBV28, the J call TRBJ1-2; perhaps TRBD1 as D (6 bases). The V end was cut by 6 bases, the J end by 4 bases, with 12 bases between. The CDR3 loop spans 13 amino acids. From germline, CDR1 is MDHEN and CDR2 SYDVKM. CDR3 sequence: CASSPPDSYGYTF. The CDR3, as DNA: TGTGCCAGCAGCCCACCGGACAGCTATGGCTACACCTTC.

The chain is built from TRBV5-4 and TRBJ1-4; D unclear. The V gene lost 4 bases and the J gene lost 1 base, with 5 bases spanning the gap. Germline-derived CDR1 and CDR2 are SGHNT and YYREEE (reference sequence). This CDR3 is built from 13 residues. The DNA for the CDR3 is TGTGCCAGCAGCCCGGGAACTAATGAAAAACTGTTTTTT. Amino acid sequence: CASSPGTNEKLFF.

The chain couples TRBV6-6 to TRBJ2-5; TRBD1 aligns across 7 bases. The CDR3 is made up of 13 amino acids. In germline, CDR1 is MNHNY, CDR2 SVGAGI (reference sequence). The V segment lost 5 bases and the J segment 12 bases; nucleotides outside the gene matches: 12. The CDR3 sequence is CASSTLTGTVEYF. CDR3 bases: TGTGCCAGCAGTACCCTTACCGGGACAGTTGAGTACTTC.

The chain carries TRBV9 and TRBJ2-5, with 7 bases matching TRBD2. The germline V gene has CDR1 SGDLS and CDR2 YYNGEE. The CDR3 is 15 residues long. V trimming: 3 bases; J trimming: 9 bases; junction bases outside the gene matches: 14. The CDR3 region is CASSAGGEGLLAQYF. The CDR3 bases are TGTGCCAGCAGCGCGGGCGGGGAGGGGCTATTGGCCCAGTACTTC.

This clone appeared once. The chain combines TRBV7-9 with TRBJ2-7; D call uncertain. The CDR3 loop spans 13 amino acids. In germline, CDR1 is SEHNR, CDR2 FQNEAQ (reference sequence). Trimming left V 3 bases short and J 3 bases short, with 9 bases between. The CDR3 region is CASSFLNLYEQYF. CDR3 nucleotide sequence: TGTGCCAGCAGCTTCCTAAATCTCTACGAGCAGTACTTC.

J is TRBJ2-7 and V is TRBV4-1; D not certain. The CDR3 spans 13 residues. Germline V gene data show CDR1 as MGHRA and CDR2 as YSYEKL. V was shortened by 1 base and J by 6 bases, with 10 bases between the two germline ends. In DNA, the CDR3 is TGCGCCAGCAGCCAAGGAGGCGGAGCCGAGCAGTACTTC. Protein: CASSQGGGAEQYF.

The table lists this clone with a few counts. The chain is built from TRBV15 and TRBJ1-1, with D uncertain. The germline V gene encodes CDR1 LNHNV and CDR2 YYDKDF (reference sequence). V lost 0 bases and J lost 5, with 13 bases in between. The CDR3 runs 15 residues. The DNA for the CDR3 is TGTGCCACCAGCAGAGATCGGAGTGTCCGGACTGAAGCTTTCTTT. This encodes CATSRDRSVRTEAFF.

J is TRBJ2-3 and V is TRBV7-7; 12 bases match TRBD1. The trim removed 5 bases at V and 1 base at J, leaving 4 bases unmatched. Germline CDR1 SSHAT, CDR2 FNYEAQ (reference sequence). The CDR3 has 16 residues. The CDR3 DNA is TGTGCCAGCAGCCCCGGGACAGGGGGCGGCACAGATACGCAGTATTTT. Its protein is CASSPGTGGGTDTQYF. Supplemented by reference TRBV7-7 and TRBJ2-3, the full variable domain reads GAGVSQSPRYKVTKRGQDVTLRCDPISSHATLYWYQQALGQGPEFLTYFNYEAQPDKSGLPSDRFSAERPEGSISTLTIQRTEQRDSAMYRCASSPGTGGGTDTQYFGPGTRLTVL.

V usage is TRBV19 and J usage is TRBJ2-1; 11 bases are a match to TRBD1. Per germline, CDR1 LNHDA and CDR2 SQIVND (reference sequence). V shed 8 bases, J shed 8 bases, and the junction held 5 bases outside the gene matches. There are 13 residues in the CDR3. CDR3: CASLGQGADEQFF. The CDR3 nucleotides are TGTGCCAGTTTAGGACAGGGGGCTGATGAGCAGTTCTTC.

The chain links TRBV28 to TRBJ1-2; D is ambiguous. The CDR3 contains 17 residues. V was pared by 4 bases and J by 4 bases, with 22 bases between. Germline V CDR1 and CDR2: MDHEN, SYDVKM. CDR3: CASSYWAETAGPYGYTF. For the CDR3, the DNA is TGTGCCAGCAGTTATTGGGCCGAGACCGCGGGCCCCTATGGCTACACCTTC.

V gene TRBV27 combines with J gene TRBJ2-7; D is perhaps TRBD2 (9 bases). Deletions cut 5 bases from V and 4 bases from J, with 21 bases between. This CDR3 is 16 amino acids long. Germline CDR1 reads MNHEY; CDR2 reads SMNVEV (reference sequence). CDR3 DNA: TGTGCCAGCAGTCCCCAGGGGGCGGGAGGGTTGTACGAGCAGTACTTC. Residues: CASSPQGAGGLYEQYF.